One and the same sample provided the 23 T cell receptor beta chains below, sequenced in a study of cytomegalovirus exposure and HLA in healthy donors. With 60 Vbeta and 13 Jbeta primers, the PCR was carried out. The assay was immunoSEQ multiplex PCR, and TCRdb's table has in-frame clones only and misses some. This sample contains under 95,000 clones. The source material was PBMCs. These receptors originate from a man aged 50-60 years in good health and CMV-seronegative.

This sequence joins TRBV6-4 and TRBJ1-2, with TRBD1 as a possible D gene (6 bases). Germline CDR1 is MRHNA and CDR2 is SNTAGT. This CDR3 has 14 amino acids. Deletions cut 6 bases from V and 4 bases from J, with 15 bases between. The CDR3 loop reads CASRSSTGPYGYTF. As DNA, the CDR3 is TGTGCCAGCAGGAGCTCGACAGGACCCTATGGCTACACCTTC.

This chain uses TRBV18 with TRBJ2-7; D gene unclear. Trimming removed 0 bases from V and 3 bases from J, with 6 bases in between. Germline CDR1 reads KGHSH; CDR2 reads LQKENI. The CDR3 is 13 residues long. The CDR3 reads CASSPPGIYEQYF. CDR3 sequence (DNA): TGTGCCAGCTCACCACCTGGCATCTACGAGCAGTACTTC.

The chain uses TRBV6-5 and TRBJ2-3; D might be TRBD2 (5 bases). The V gene lost 6 bases and the J gene lost 0 bases, with 10 bases spanning the gap. Germline assignment: CDR1 MNHEY and CDR2 SVGAGI. This CDR3 comprises 14 residues. The CDR3 loop is CASRASRSTDTQYF. The CDR3, as DNA: TGTGCCAGCAGAGCTAGCCGCAGCACAGATACGCAGTATTTT.

The rearrangement links TRBV30 to TRBJ2-5; perhaps TRBD2 as D (5 bases). CDR3 size: 12 residues. The germline V gene has CDR1 GTSNPN and CDR2 SVGIG (reference sequence). V lost 1 base and J 5 bases, leaving 8 bases between the germline ends. The CDR3 coding sequence is TGTGCCTGGAGTGGGGGAGTCGAGACCCAGTACTTC. Encoded protein: CAWSGGVETQYF.

This rearrangement joins TRBV18 to TRBJ2-7, with D perhaps TRBD2 (6 bases). Germline lookup yields CDR1 KGHSH and CDR2 LQKENI. Trimming took off 2 bases at V and 2 bases at J, with 10 bases between the two ends. This CDR3 has 14 residues. CDR3 coding DNA: TGTGCCAGCTCACCATGGAGGGCAGCCTACGAGCAGTACTTC. Residues: CASSPWRAAYEQYF.

In DNA, the CDR3 is TGTGCCAGCAGATACGACCCGGGACAGGGCTACGAGCAGTACTTC. Protein: CASRYDPGQGYEQYF. The chain employs TRBV6-5 and TRBJ2-7; 9 bases are a match to TRBD1. Germline V gives CDR1 MNHEY, CDR2 SVGAGI. J was trimmed by 3 bases and V by 6 bases; bases with no gene match: 9. The CDR3 covers 15 residues.

The rearrangement uses TRBV6-5 and TRBJ2-3; 8 bases match TRBD2. The trim removed 5 bases at V and 0 bases at J, leaving 4 bases unmatched. CDR3 length equals 15 residues. Germline CDR1 is MNHEY and CDR2 is SVGAGI. In DNA, the CDR3 is TGTGCCAGCAGTCTAGCGGGTTCGAGCACAGATACGCAGTATTTT. Protein sequence: CASSLAGSSTDTQYF.

The chain joins TRBV27 to TRBJ1-5; TRBD1 matches at 7 bases. CDR3 length equals 13 residues. V shed 5 bases and J 2 bases; nucleotides not matched to a gene: 0. Germline-derived CDR1 and CDR2 are MNHEY and SMNVEV (reference sequence). This CDR3 is CASSRGRNQPQHF. Here the CDR3 DNA reads TGTGCCAGCAGTAGGGGGCGCAATCAGCCCCAGCATTTT.

The CDR3 coding sequence is TGTGCCAGCAGCCCCGACTGGTCTGGGGCCAACGTCCTGACTTTC. This sequence encodes CASSPDWSGANVLTF. The chain employs TRBV28 and TRBJ2-6, with no clear D. Trimming took off 6 bases at V and 1 base at J, with 10 bases between the two ends. Per the germline V gene, CDR1 is MDHEN and CDR2 is SYDVKM. CDR3 size: 15 residues.

This chain joins TRBV5-1 and TRBJ2-3, with 8 bases aligning to TRBD1. V shed 4 bases, J shed 5 bases, and the junction held 9 bases outside the gene matches. This CDR3 is built from 15 residues. Germline CDR1 reads SGHRS; CDR2 reads YFSETQ. The CDR3 DNA reads TGCGCCAGCAGCGAGACAGGGGTCGTCGTAGATACGCAGTATTTT. Translated: CASSETGVVVDTQYF.

This chain joins TRBV28 and TRBJ1-3; 10 bases map to TRBD1. There are 14 residues in the CDR3. Trimming cost V 6 bases and J 2 bases; bases outside gene matches: 1. Germline values: CDR1 MDHEN, CDR2 SYDVKM. The CDR3 region is CASRGTGAGNTIYF. The CDR3 DNA sequence: TGTGCCAGCAGGGGGACAGGGGCTGGAAACACCATATATTTT.

The V and J genes are TRBV6-5 and TRBJ2-7, with D possibly being TRBD1 (5 bases). This CDR3 region has 13 residues. Germline loops: CDR1 MNHEY, CDR2 SVGAGI. V gave up 0 bases and J gave up 6 bases, with 9 bases separating them. The CDR3 DNA reads TGTGCCAGCAGTTACTCGACCAGGGCCGAGCAGTACTTC. Translation: CASSYSTRAEQYF.

The V gene is TRBV7-9, the J gene TRBJ2-5, with D possibly TRBD2 on 6 matching bases. Trimming took off 0 bases at V and 0 bases at J, with 14 bases between the two ends. CDR1 is SEHNR and CDR2 is FQNEAQ in the germline V gene (reference sequence). The CDR3 contains 17 residues. CDR3 in amino acids: CASSLALARTHQETQYF. The CDR3 nucleotides are TGTGCCAGCAGCTTAGCCCTAGCGAGGACGCACCAAGAGACCCAGTACTTC.

The chain uses TRBV7-2 and TRBJ2-5; 10 bases are shared with TRBD2. CDR1 is SGHTA and CDR2 is FQGNSA in the germline V gene. CDR3 length: 16 amino acids. J lost 0 bases, V lost 3 bases, and 4 bases had no gene match. This chain's CDR3 is CASSFRGLADQETQYF. The CDR3 nucleotides read TGTGCCAGCAGCTTTAGAGGACTAGCGGACCAAGAGACCCAGTACTTC.

J is TRBJ2-5 and V is TRBV5-1; 7 positions agree with TRBD1. Germline loops: CDR1 SGHRS, CDR2 YFSETQ. The CDR3 covers 16 residues. After removal of 4 bases from V and 0 bases from J, the junction contained 9 bases not matched to a gene. Written as DNA, the CDR3 is TGCGCCAGCAGCCTGGTCGGCAGGGGGTACCAAGAGACCCAGTACTTC. Translating it yields CASSLVGRGYQETQYF.

The chain couples TRBV5-1 to TRBJ2-5; TRBD1 matches at 9 bases. Unmatched junction bases numbered 9, after V lost 4 bases and J lost 5 bases. CDR3 size: 15 residues. Germline V gene lookup returns CDR1 SGHRS and CDR2 YFSETQ. This CDR3 is CASSVRDRVGETQYF. CDR3 bases: TGCGCCAGCAGCGTCCGGGACAGGGTAGGGGAGACCCAGTACTTC.

The rearrangement joins TRBV6-4 to TRBJ1-6; D unresolved. The CDR3 loop spans 13 amino acids. V was shortened by 3 bases and J by 6 bases, with 6 bases between the two germline ends. CDR1 is MRHNA and CDR2 is SNTAGT in the germline V gene. Here the CDR3 DNA reads TGTGCCAGCAGTGAGACAACTAATTCACCCCTCCACTTT. Its protein is CASSETTNSPLHF.

The chain recombines TRBV4-3 with TRBJ1-5, with D unresolved. From germline, CDR1 is LGHNA and CDR2 YSLEER. The CDR3 is 14 amino acids. V lost 0 bases and J lost 4, with 7 bases in between. The CDR3 DNA follows: TGCGCCAGCAGCCAAGATACTTGGAATCAGCCCCAGCATTTT. Residues: CASSQDTWNQPQHF.

This chain uses TRBV27 with TRBJ1-2; D perhaps matches TRBD1 (6 bases). The CDR3 is made up of 18 amino acids. Germline loops: CDR1 MNHEY, CDR2 SMNVEV (reference sequence). V was clipped by 6 bases and J by 2 bases, with 25 bases between them. CDR3 amino acids: CASRSRQEAYSRNYGYTF. DNA for the CDR3: TGTGCCAGCAGGTCCCGACAGGAGGCCTATTCGAGAAACTATGGCTACACCTTC.

The genes are TRBV27 and TRBJ2-7; 11 bases match TRBD1. This CDR3 has 17 amino acids. Germline V CDR1 and CDR2: MNHEY, SMNVEV (reference sequence). Germline trimming cut 6 bases from V and 3 bases from J; bases unmatched to any gene: 13. This CDR3 is CASRPSPGTGGRYEQYF. The CDR3, as DNA: TGTGCCAGCAGACCCAGCCCGGGGACAGGGGGTCGCTACGAGCAGTACTTC.

The chain is built from TRBV7-9 and TRBJ1-6; 7 nucleotides line up with TRBD1. With V trimmed by 6 bases and J by 8 bases, 10 bases remained unmatched. Per germline, CDR1 SEHNR and CDR2 FQNEAQ (reference sequence). The CDR3 runs 15 residues. CDR3 nucleotides: TGTGCCAGCAGACCCACAGGGGTCGATGATTCACCCCTCCACTTT. Residues: CASRPTGVDDSPLHF.

The V gene is TRBV4-1, the J gene TRBJ2-5; the match to TRBD1 covers 8 bases. The V gene's germline CDR1 is MGHRA and CDR2 YSYEKL. The junction had 4 bases not matched to a gene; V was cut back by 3 bases and J by 4 bases. This CDR3 is built from 14 residues. This CDR3 reads CASSQGTGSETQYF. The DNA for the CDR3 is TGCGCCAGCAGCCAGGGGACAGGATCAGAGACCCAGTACTTC.

V and J are TRBV5-4 and TRBJ1-2; 8 bases line up with TRBD1. Germline values: CDR1 SGHNT, CDR2 YYREEE (reference sequence). V lost 6 bases and J lost 1; bases outside the gene matches: 5. CDR3 length equals 14 residues. The CDR3 nucleotides read TGTGCCAGCATCCTTGACAGGGGTAACTATGGCTACACCTTC. It translates to CASILDRGNYGYTF.